This T cell receptor beta chain stems from a study of blood T cells in healthy people across ages. Study conclusions and caveats: Total diversity from one million sequenced T cells was likely underestimated. PBMCs were not sorted, which prevented a conclusive comparison of naive versus antigen-experienced cells.

Details on this clonotype: Its antigen is unknown.

Germline V lookup: CDR1 MNHEY, CDR2 SVGAGI. V lost 6 bases and J lost 5; bases outside the gene matches: 5. The CDR3 loop spans 14 amino acids. For the second PCR, which ran for roughly 6 to 12 cycles, a sample-barcoded 5' primer and a J-beta primer mix were used. TCRdb reprocessed the 5' RACE reads via MiXCR and lists one record per CDR3 protein. This sample has about 630,000 distinct CDR3 sequences, with 20% to 25% found just once. The TCR was taken from a man between 65 and 79 years old in good health. The chain carries TRBV6-5 and TRBJ1-4; 8 positions match TRBD1. Sample: blood. The CDR3 spells CASRPGGRNEKLFF. DNA for the CDR3: TGTGCCAGCAGACCAGGGGGCCGGAATGAAAAACTGTTTTTT.